This TCR beta chain was recovered during a study of identical twins (dated by TCRdb to about 2016). Concerning the study at large: TCR alpha and beta repertoires from monozygotic twins, unrelated adults of various ages and cord blood were deep-sequenced to test whether fetal clonotypes persist. To rule out contamination, replicate twin experiments were performed at different times with different library preparation protocols.

For this clonotype: The antigen this receptor binds is unknown. There are no base qualities to consult, and no much larger clone falls within one base.

The germline V gene (reference sequence) sets CDR1 to DFQATT and CDR2 to SNEGSKA. Reading from cysteine to phenylalanine, the CDR3 counts 15 amino acids. Here the CDR3 DNA is all that survives: 45 bases in frame from base 1. Relative to germline, V is missing 4 bases and J is missing 7 bases, with 9 bases of the junction outside any gene match. The library was obtained by 5' RACE. Sequencer: Illumina HiSeq 2000. A universal primer binding site was introduced by template switching, and a unique molecular identifier was present in the final cDNA, enabling accurate counting of TCR cDNA molecules. First-strand cDNA for TCR alpha and beta chains was synthesized from specific primers in the conserved constant-segment region. To control for contamination, every cDNA library carried two barcodes: a SMART-Mk sample barcode plus Illumina barcodes. Two successive PCR steps introduced TruSeq adapter sequences along with Illumina sample barcodes. The Illumina HiSeq platform was used with custom primers to sequence TCR alpha and beta cDNA libraries. The study's processing was this. Raw reads were processed with MiGEC to extract unique molecular identifiers, and MiXCR was used to determine CDR3 positions. Recombination models were inferred per individual with the repgenHMM and IGoR tools using an EM algorithm. The tcR package in R was used for shared clonotype analysis, with sharing normalized by the product of cloneset sizes. To study raw recombination without the effects of thymic and clonal selection, out-of-frame nonproductive sequences were analyzed. TCRdb took the public reads, trimmed them with fastp at Q25, ran MiXCR for clone calling and kept in-frame beta chains. All rows with the same CDR3 protein become a single entry with the most common DNA and genes. These V and J calls rely on TCRdb rather than the paper's analysis. This sample comprises about 690,000 distinct CDR3 sequences, 5.5% to 6.5% of them detected only once. The ten top clones hold roughly 1.8% of the sample.

Paper-wide results and their limitations: Compared with coincidental sharing between unrelated individuals, an excess of low generation-probability sequences was observed among out-of-frame TCR alpha sequences shared between twins. A weaker excess of twin sharing was found in beta out-of-frame sequences because the signal-to-noise ratio was lowered by fewer shared sequences. In monozygotic twins, out-of-frame TCR alpha sharing was systematically underestimated by recombination models, although the models agreed with sharing between unrelated individuals. Because the same donors could not be followed over many years, conclusions were based on cross-sectional statistical analysis. Fewer insertions were carried by abundant cord blood beta clonotypes; a weaker similar trend was observed in young adult naive repertoires, while no such trend was observed in memory repertoires. Zero-insertion analyses could be partly confounded by invariant T cells such as MAIT and iNKT, though diverse VJ usage argued against such confounding for most clonotypes.

Every donor in the study was a healthy Caucasian. The researchers also sequenced three unrelated adults who were not twins: a male aged 18 to 30, a male aged 50 to 60, and a female aged 50 to 60. Miltenyi CD45RO+ enrichment and human naive T-cell isolation kits were used to isolate memory (CD45RO+) and naive T cells from PBMC. The sequenced sample consisted of naive T cells sorted from blood. According to the study, the label for this sample's cell subset or site signals: cells isolated with a human naive T-cell isolation kit. The sequence was obtained from a man between 18 and 35 years old in good health. The rearranged chain carries TRBV20-1 and TRBJ2-1; TRBD1 lines up with 11 middle nucleotides. The CDR3 region: CSANYRDRGMNEQFF. Here is the DNA: TGCAGTGCTAATTACCGGGACAGGGGGATGAATGAGCAGTTCTTC.